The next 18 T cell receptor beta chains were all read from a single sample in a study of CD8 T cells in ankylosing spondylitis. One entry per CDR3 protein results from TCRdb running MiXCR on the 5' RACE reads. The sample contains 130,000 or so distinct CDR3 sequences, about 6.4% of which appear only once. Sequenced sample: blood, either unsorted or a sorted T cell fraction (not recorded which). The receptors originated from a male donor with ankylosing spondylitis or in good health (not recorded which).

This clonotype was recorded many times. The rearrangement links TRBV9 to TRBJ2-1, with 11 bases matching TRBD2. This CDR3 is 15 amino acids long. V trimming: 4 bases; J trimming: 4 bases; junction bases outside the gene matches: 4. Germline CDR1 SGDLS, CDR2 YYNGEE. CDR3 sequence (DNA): TGTGCCAGCAGCCCAAGACTAGCGGGGTACAATGAGCAGTTCTTC. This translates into CASSPRLAGYNEQFF.

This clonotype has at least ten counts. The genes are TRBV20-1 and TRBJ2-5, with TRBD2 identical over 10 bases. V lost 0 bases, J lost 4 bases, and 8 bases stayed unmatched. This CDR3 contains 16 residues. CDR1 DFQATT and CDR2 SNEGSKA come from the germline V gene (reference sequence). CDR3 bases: TGCAGTGCTAGAGATGCCCTAGCGGGGGATCTAGAGACCCAGTACTTC. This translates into CSARDALAGDLETQYF.

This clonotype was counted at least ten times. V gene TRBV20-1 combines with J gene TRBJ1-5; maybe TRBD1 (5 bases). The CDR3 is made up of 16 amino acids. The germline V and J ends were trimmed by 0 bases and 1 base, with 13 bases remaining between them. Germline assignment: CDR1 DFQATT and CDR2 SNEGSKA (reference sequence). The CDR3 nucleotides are TGCAGTGCTAGAGATAGGGGACGATCAAGCAATCAGCCCCAGCATTTT. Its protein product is CSARDRGRSSNQPQHF.

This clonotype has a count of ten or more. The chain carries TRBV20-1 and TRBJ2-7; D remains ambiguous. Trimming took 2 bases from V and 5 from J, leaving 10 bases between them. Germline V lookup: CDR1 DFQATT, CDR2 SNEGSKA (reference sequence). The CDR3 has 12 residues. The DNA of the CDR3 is TGCAGTGCTAGAAGTCGGCTTGACGAGCAGTACTTC. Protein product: CSARSRLDEQYF.

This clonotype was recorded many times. CDR3 region: CASSLSRGYNEQFF. Written as DNA, the CDR3 is TGCGCCAGCAGCTTGTCGCGGGGTTACAATGAGCAGTTCTTC. This chain links TRBV5-1 with TRBJ2-1; possible D gene TRBD2, 6 bases. The CDR3 length is 14 residues. CDR1 is SGHRS, CDR2 YFSETQ, per germline. The ends were cut back, 1 base at V and 4 bases at J, with 9 bases in the middle.

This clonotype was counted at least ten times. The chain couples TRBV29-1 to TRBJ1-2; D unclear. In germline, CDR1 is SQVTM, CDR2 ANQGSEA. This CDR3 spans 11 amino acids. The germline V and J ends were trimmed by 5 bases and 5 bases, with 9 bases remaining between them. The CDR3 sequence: CSVSVGYGYTF. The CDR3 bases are TGCAGCGTTTCGGTGGGGTATGGCTACACCTTC.

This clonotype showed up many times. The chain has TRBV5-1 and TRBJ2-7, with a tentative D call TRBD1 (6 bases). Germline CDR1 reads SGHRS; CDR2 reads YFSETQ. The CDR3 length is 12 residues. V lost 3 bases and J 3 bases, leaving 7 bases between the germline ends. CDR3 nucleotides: TGCGCCAGCAGCTGGGACAACTACGAGCAGTACTTC. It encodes CASSWDNYEQYF.

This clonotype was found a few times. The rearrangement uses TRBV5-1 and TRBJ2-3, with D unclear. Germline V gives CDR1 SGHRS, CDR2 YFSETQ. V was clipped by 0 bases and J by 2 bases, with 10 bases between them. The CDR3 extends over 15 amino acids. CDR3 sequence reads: CASSLDPTHTDTQYF. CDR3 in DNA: TGCGCCAGCAGCTTGGACCCTACCCACACAGATACGCAGTATTTT. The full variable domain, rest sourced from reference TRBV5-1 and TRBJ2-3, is KAGVTQTPRYLIKTRGQQVTLSCSPISGHRSVSWYQQTPGQGLQFLFEYFSETQRNKGNFPGRFSGRQFSNSRSEMNVSTLELGDSALYLCASSLDPTHTDTQYFGPGTRLTVL.

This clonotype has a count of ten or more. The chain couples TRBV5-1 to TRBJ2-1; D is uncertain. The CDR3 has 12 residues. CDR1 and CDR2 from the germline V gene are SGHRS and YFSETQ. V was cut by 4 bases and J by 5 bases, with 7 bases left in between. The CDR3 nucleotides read TGCGCCAGCAGCGCAACAGACAATGAGCAGTTCTTC. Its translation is CASSATDNEQFF.

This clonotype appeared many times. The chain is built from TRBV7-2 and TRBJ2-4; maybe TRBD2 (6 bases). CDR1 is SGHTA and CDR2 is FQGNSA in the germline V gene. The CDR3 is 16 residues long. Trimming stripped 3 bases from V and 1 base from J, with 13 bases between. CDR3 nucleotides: TGTGCCAGCAGCTTTACCTCGGCGGGGGCCAAAAACATTCAGTACTTC. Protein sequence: CASSFTSAGAKNIQYF.

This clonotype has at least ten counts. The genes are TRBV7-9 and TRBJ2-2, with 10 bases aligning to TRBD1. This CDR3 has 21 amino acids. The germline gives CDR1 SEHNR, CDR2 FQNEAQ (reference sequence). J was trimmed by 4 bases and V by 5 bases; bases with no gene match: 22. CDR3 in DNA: TGTGCCAGCAGCCGCCTCGTCCGTCATCTTGGGACAGGGGTATCCACCGGGGAGCTGTTTTTT. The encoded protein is CASSRLVRHLGTGVSTGELFF.

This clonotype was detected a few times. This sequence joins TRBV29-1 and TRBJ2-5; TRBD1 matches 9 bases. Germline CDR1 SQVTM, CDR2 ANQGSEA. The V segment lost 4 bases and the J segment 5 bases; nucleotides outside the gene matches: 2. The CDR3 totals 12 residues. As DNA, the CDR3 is TGCAGCGTTGGGACAGGGGTGGAGACCCAGTACTTC. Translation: CSVGTGVETQYF.

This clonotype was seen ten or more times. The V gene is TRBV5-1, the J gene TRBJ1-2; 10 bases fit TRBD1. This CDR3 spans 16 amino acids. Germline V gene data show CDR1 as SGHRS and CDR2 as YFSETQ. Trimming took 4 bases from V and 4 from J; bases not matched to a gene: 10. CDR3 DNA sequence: TGCGCCAGCAGCCCCCCCCTAGGACAGGGGGTCTATGGCTACACCTTC. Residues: CASSPPLGQGVYGYTF. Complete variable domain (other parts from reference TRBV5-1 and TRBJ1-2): KAGVTQTPRYLIKTRGQQVTLSCSPISGHRSVSWYQQTPGQGLQFLFEYFSETQRNKGNFPGRFSGRQFSNSRSEMNVSTLELGDSALYLCASSPPLGQGVYGYTFGSGTRLTVV.

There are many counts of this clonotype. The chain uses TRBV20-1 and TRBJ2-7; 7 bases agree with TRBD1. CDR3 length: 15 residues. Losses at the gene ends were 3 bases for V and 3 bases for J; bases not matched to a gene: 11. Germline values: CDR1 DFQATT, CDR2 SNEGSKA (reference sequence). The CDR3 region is CSASSPGTVVYEQYF. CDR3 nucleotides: TGCAGTGCTAGTTCTCCCGGGACAGTGGTCTACGAGCAGTACTTC.

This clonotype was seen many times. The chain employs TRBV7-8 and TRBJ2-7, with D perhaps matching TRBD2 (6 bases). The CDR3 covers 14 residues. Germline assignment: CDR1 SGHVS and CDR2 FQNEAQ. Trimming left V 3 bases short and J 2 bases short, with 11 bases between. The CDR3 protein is CASSFTSLAYEQYF. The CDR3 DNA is TGTGCCAGCAGCTTTACTAGCTTAGCCTACGAGCAGTACTTC.

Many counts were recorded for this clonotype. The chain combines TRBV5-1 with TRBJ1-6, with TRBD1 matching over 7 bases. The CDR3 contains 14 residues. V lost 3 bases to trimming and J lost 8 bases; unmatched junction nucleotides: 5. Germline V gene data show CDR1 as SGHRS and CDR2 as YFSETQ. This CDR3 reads CASSSNRGDSPLHF. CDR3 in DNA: TGCGCCAGCAGCTCTAACAGGGGAGATTCACCCCTCCACTTT.

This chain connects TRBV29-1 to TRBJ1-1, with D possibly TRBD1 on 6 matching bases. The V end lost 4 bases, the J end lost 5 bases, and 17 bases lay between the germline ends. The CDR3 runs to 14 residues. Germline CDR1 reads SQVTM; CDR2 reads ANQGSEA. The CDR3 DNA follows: TGCAGCGTTGGTGGTTTGGGGGGGGCGACTGAAGCTTTCTTT. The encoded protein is CSVGGLGGATEAFF.

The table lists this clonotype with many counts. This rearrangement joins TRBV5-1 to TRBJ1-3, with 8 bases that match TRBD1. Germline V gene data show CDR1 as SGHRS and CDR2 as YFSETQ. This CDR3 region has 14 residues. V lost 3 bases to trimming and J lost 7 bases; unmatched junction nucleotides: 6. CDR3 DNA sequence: TGCGCCAGCAGCTCACAGGGGGGATCTAACACCATATATTTT. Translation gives CASSSQGGSNTIYF.